The 5 T cell receptor beta chains reported below all come from one sample, sequenced in a study of blood T cell repertoires in COVID-19 (dated by TCRdb to the early 2020s). Libraries were built with the immunoSEQ multiplex PCR assay. Imported from immuneACCESS, the table was reduced by TCRdb to in-frame sequences with V and J called. These copies leave out some clones; in studies compared against another copy, an unresolved V gene accounts for under half, and the cause of the remainder is not known. For this sample there are 170,000 or so clones; more than 75% appear just once. The top ten hold 6% to 8.5% of the sample. Source material: PBMCs or T cells enriched from blood (not recorded which). The receptors derive from a woman aged 45-59 years who had recovered from COVID-19.

This sequence joins TRBV6-2 or TRBV6-3 and TRBJ2-5; TRBD2 matches at 12 bases. Germline values: CDR1 MNHEY, CDR2 SVGEGT. V dropped 4 bases and J dropped 2; count of bases not matched to a gene: 5. The CDR3 consists of 16 residues. CDR3 nucleotides: TGTGCCAGCAGTTCTCCGGGACTAGCGGGTCAAGAGACCCAGTACTTC. It codes for CASSSPGLAGQETQYF.

The J gene is TRBJ2-2, the V gene TRBV7-8; 7 bases line up with TRBD1. The CDR3 extends over 15 amino acids. Germline V lookup: CDR1 SGHVS, CDR2 FQNEAQ. CDR3 sequence: CAGLEGQVWTGELFF. As DNA, the CDR3 is TGTGCAGGACTTGAAGGACAGGTTTGGACCGGGGAGCTGTTTTTT.

This sequence joins TRBV4-2 and TRBJ2-4, with 10 positions matching TRBD1. The CDR3 has 17 residues. Trimming took 0 bases from V and 15 from J; bases not matched to a gene: 17. From germline, CDR1 is LGHNA and CDR2 YNFKEQ. The CDR3 DNA reads as TGTGCCAGCAGCCAAGATTTGACAGGGGGCAGGGGTGCTATCAGGTACTTC. This translates into CASSQDLTGGRGAIRYF.

The V and J genes are TRBV14 and TRBJ1-2; TRBD1 aligns across 8 bases. Losses at the gene ends were 1 base for V and 4 bases for J; bases not matched to a gene: 17. Germline values: CDR1 SGHDN, CDR2 FVKESK. The CDR3 totals 19 residues. In nucleotides, the CDR3 is TGTGCCAGCAGCCAAGTTCACGGGACAGGCCGGCACCATCTCTATGGCTACACCTTC. This translates into CASSQVHGTGRHHLYGYTF.

This clone was observed a few times. This chain connects TRBV19 to TRBJ1-2, with D possibly being TRBD1 (6 bases). This CDR3 has 17 amino acids. V lost 3 bases and J lost 0, with 17 bases in between. Per germline, CDR1 LNHDA and CDR2 SQIVND (reference sequence). DNA for the CDR3: TGTGCCAGTAGTATGAAGAGGGGGAGCAGGGCTAACTATGGCTACACCTTC. Protein sequence: CASSMKRGSRANYGYTF. Supplemented by reference TRBV19 and TRBJ1-2, the full variable domain reads DGGITQSPKYLFRKEGQNVTLSCEQNLNHDAMYWYRQDPGQGLRLIYYSQIVNDFQKGDIAEGYSVSREKKESFPLTVTSAQKNPTAFYLCASSMKRGSRANYGYTFGSGTRLTVV.